This T cell receptor (beta chain) stems from a study of identical twins. A single record per CDR3 protein comes from TCRdb applying MiXCR to the 5' RACE reads. The sample includes 350,000 or so distinct CDR3 sequences, over 9% of them seen just once. Many counts were recorded for this clonotype. What it binds is unknown. V dropped 3 bases and J dropped 3 bases, with 14 bases sitting between them. Germline lookup yields CDR1 MGHDK and CDR2 SYGVNS. The CDR3 is 15 amino acids. Overall study results and limits: Models predicted too little out-of-frame TCR alpha sharing in monozygotic twins. Surplus twin overlap in beta out-of-frame sequences was less pronounced. Analyses based on zero insertions could be partly confounded by invariant MAIT and iNKT cells. Fewer insertions characterized abundant cord blood beta clonotypes, whereas memory repertoires showed none.

Another study also made use of these data, one on yellow fever vaccine responses in identical twins.

The chain links TRBV25-1 to TRBJ1-2, with a tentative D call TRBD1 (5 bases). This TCR came from a woman between 18 and 29 years old in good health. Source material: CD8+ T cells sorted from blood. The CDR3 sequence: CASSDPGGTHYGYTF. DNA for the CDR3: TGTGCCAGCAGTGACCCGGGCGGGACTCACTATGGCTACACCTTC.